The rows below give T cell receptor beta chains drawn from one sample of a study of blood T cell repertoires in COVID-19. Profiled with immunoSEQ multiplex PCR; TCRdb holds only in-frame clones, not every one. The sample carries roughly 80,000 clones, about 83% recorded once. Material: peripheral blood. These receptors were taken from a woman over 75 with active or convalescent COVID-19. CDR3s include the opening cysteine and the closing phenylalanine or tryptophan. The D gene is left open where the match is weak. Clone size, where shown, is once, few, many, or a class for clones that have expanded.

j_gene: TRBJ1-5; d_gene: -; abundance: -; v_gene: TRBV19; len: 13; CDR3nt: TGTGCCAGTCGGGGGGGGGCGCATCAGCCCCAGCATTTT; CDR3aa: CASRGGAHQPQHF
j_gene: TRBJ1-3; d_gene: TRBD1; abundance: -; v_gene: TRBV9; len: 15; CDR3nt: TGTGCCGGACCCGGACAGGGGTCGTCTGGAAACACCATATATTTT; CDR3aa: CAGPGQGSSGNTIYF
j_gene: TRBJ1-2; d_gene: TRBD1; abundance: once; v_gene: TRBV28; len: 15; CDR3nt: TGTGCCAGCAGAGCTATTGACAGGGGGGGCTATGGCTACACCTTC; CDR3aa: CASRAIDRGGYGYTF
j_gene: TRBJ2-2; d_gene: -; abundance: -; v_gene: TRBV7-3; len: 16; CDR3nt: TGTGCCAGCAACTTAATAGGCGGGGTGAACACCGGGGAGCTGTTTTTT; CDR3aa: CASNLIGGVNTGELFF
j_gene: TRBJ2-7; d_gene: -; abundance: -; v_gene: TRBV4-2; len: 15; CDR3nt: TGTGCCAGCAGCCAAGATTCTAGAAGGTCGTACGAGCAGTACTTC; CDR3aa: CASSQDSRRSYEQYF
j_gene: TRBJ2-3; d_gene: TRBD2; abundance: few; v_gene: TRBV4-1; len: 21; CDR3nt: TGCGCCAGCAGCCAAGATCGGCTAGCGGGAGGCCCCCGGTCATCCACAGATACGCAGTATTTT; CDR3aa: CASSQDRLAGGPRSSTDTQYF
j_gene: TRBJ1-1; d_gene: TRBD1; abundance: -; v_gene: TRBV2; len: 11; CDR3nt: TGTGCCAGCAGTGTGACAGGGCAAGCTTTCTTT; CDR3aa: CASSVTGQAFF
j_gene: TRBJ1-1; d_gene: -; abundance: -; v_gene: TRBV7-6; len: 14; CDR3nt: TGTGCCAGCAGCTTAGCGGAGGGGGGGACTGAAGCTTTCTTT; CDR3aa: CASSLAEGGTEAFF
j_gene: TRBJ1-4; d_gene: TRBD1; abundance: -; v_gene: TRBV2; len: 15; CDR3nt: TGTGCCAGCAGGGGGACAGGTTCACTTAATGAAAAACTGTTTTTT; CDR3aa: CASRGTGSLNEKLFF
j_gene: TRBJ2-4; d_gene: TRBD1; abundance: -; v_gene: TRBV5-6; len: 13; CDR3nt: TGTGCCAGCAGTTCCCTCTCCACAGGGGAACAGTACTTC; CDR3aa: CASSSLSTGEQYF
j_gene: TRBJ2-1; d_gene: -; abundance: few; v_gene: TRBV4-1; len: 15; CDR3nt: TGCGCCAGCAGCTATTCCGGGATACCGGGGAATGAGCAGTTCTTC; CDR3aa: CASSYSGIPGNEQFF
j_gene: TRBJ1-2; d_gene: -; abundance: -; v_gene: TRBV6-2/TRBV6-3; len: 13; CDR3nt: TGTGCCAGCAGCCCCGGGACATACTATGGCTACACCTTC; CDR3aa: CASSPGTYYGYTF
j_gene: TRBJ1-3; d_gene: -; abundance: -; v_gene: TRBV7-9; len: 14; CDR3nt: TGTGCCAGCAGGCAGGGATATTCTGGAAACACCATATATTTT; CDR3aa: CASRQGYSGNTIYF
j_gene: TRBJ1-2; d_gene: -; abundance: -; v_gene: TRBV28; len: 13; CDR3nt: TGTGCCAGCGGATGGAGCAGGGGAGATGGCTACACCTTC; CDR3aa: CASGWSRGDGYTF
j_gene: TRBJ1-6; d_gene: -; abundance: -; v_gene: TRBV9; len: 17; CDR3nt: TGTGCCAGCAGCTCCCTGAGTCGGGGGGCACGAGATTCACCCCTCCACTTT; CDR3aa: CASSSLSRGARDSPLHF
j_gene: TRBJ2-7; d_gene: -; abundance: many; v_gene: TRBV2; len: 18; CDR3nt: TGTGCCAGCAGTGAAATGGGGGGGGGCGAGGATGGTACCTACGAGCAGTACTTC; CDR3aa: CASSEMGGGEDGTYEQYF
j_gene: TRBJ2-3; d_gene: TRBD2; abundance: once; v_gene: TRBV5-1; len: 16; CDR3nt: TGCGCCAGCAGCCCCCGGACTAGCGGAGGGGCAGATACGCAGTATTTT; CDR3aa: CASSPRTSGGADTQYF
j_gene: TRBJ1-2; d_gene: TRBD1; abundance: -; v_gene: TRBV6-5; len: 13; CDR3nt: TGTGCCAGCAGCCGAGACAGGGTCCGGGGCTACACCTTC; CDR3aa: CASSRDRVRGYTF
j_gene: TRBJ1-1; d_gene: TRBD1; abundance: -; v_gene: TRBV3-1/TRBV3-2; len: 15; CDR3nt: TGTGCCAGCAGCCAGTCCAGGACAGGGCCCACTGAAGCTTTCTTT; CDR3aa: CASSQSRTGPTEAFF
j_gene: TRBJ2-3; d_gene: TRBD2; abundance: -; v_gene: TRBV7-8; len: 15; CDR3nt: TGTGCCAGCAGCGGGACTAGCGGGGGATGGGATACGCAGTATTTT; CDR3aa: CASSGTSGGWDTQYF
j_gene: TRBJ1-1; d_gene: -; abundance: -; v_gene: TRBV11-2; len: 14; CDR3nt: TGTGCCAGCAGCACCGCGGGGGGGAACACTGAAGCTTTCTTT; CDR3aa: CASSTAGGNTEAFF
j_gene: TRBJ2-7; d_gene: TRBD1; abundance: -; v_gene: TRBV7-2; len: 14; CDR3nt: TGTGCCAGCAGCTGGGACAGGGGAATATTCGAGCAGTACTTC; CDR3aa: CASSWDRGIFEQYF
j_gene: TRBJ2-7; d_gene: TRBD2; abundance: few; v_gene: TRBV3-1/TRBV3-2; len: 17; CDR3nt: TGTGCCAGCAGCCAAACTAGCGGGGGCCCGATAGGGGGTGAGCAGTACTTC; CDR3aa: CASSQTSGGPIGGEQYF
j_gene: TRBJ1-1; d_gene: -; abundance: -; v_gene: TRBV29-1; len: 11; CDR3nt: TGCAGCGCCGGGGATTGGACTGAAGCTTTCTTT; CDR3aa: CSAGDWTEAFF
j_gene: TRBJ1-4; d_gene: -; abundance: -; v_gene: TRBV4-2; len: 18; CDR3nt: TGTGCCAGCAGCCAAGATCGGGTTTCTGGGACACCTGCTGAAAAACTGTTTTTT; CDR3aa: CASSQDRVSGTPAEKLFF
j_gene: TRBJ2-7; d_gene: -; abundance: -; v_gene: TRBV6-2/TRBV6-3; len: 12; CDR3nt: TGTGCCAGCAGTTACGCCGGTTACGAGCAGTACTTC; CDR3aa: CASSYAGYEQYF
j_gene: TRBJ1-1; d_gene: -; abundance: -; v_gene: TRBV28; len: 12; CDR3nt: TGTGCCAGCAGTCAGGGGTACACTGAAGCTTTCTTT; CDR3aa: CASSQGYTEAFF
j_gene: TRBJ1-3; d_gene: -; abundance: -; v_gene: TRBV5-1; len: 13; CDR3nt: TGCGCCAGCAGCGGACAGTACGGAAACACCATATATTTT; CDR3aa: CASSGQYGNTIYF
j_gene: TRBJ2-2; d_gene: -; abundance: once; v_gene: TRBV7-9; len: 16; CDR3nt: TGTGCCAGCAGCTTAGGACGACGGGAGCACACCGGGGAGCTGTTTTTT; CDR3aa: CASSLGRREHTGELFF
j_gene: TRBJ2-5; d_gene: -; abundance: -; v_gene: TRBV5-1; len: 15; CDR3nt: TGCGCCAGCAGCTTGGTAGGAGGGGGGGAAGAGACCCAGTACTTC; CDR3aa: CASSLVGGGEETQYF
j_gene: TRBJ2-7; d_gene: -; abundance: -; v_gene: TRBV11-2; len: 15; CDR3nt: TGTGCCAGCAGCTTAGAGCGGGTGGCGGTTGGCGAGCAGTACTTC; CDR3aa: CASSLERVAVGEQYF
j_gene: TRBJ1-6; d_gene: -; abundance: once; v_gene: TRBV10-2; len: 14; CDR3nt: TGCGCCAGCAGTCTAACAGGGTTGGGATCACCCCTCCACTTT; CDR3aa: CASSLTGLGSPLHF
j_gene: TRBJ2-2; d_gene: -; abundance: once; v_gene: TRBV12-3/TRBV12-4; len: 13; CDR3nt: TGTGCCAGCAGTTTAGGGAGGCCCGGGGAGCTGTTTTTT; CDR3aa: CASSLGRPGELFF
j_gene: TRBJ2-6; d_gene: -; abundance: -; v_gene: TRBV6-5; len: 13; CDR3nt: TGTGCCAGCAGTTACAGGGGAACCAACGTCCTGACTTTC; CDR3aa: CASSYRGTNVLTF
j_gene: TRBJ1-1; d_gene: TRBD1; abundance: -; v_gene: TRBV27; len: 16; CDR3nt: TGTGCCAGCAGTATAACCCAGACAGGGGTGAACACTGAAGCTTTCTTT; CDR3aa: CASSITQTGVNTEAFF
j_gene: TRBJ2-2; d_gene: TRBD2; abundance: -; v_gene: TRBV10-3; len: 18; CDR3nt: TGTGCCATCAGTGACCGTAGTTACGGGAGGCGCGGCACCGGGGAGCTGTTTTTT; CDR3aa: CAISDRSYGRRGTGELFF
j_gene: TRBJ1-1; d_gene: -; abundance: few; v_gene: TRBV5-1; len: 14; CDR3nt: TGCGCCAGCAGCTTGAAGGGAGAGAACACTGAAGCTTTCTTT; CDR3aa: CASSLKGENTEAFF
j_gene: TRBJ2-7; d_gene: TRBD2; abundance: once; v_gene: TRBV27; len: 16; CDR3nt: TGTGCCAGCAGTCGGGTGGGACTAGCGGCCTCCTACGAGCAGTACTTC; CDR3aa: CASSRVGLAASYEQYF
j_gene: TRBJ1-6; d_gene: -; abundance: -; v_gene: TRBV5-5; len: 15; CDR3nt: TGTGCCAGCAGCTCCCGACAGCCAAATAATTCACCCCTCCACTTT; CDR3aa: CASSSRQPNNSPLHF
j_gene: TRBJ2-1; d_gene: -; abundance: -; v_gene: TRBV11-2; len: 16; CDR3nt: TGTGCCAGCAGCGCCTATGACGGGAAAGGGGGAAATGAGCAGTTCTTC; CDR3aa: CASSAYDGKGGNEQFF
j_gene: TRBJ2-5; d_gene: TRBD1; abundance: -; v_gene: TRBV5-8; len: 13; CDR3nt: TGTGCCAGCACAACAGGGGGGATACAGACCCAGTACTTC; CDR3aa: CASTTGGIQTQYF
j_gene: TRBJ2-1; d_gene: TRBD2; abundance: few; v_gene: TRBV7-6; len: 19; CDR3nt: TGTGCCAGCAGCTTACGGCTAGCGGGGGGGCAAGGCTCCTACAATGAGCAGTTCTTC; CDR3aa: CASSLRLAGGQGSYNEQFF
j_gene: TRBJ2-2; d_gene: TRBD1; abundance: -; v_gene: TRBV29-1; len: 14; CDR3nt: TGCAGCGTTGGCGGACAGGGGAACACCGGGGAGCTGTTTTTT; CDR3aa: CSVGGQGNTGELFF
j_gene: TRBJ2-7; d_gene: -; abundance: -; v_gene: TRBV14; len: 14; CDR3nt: TGTGCCAGCAGCCAAGATCCAGGATCCTACGAGCAGTACTTC; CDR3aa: CASSQDPGSYEQYF
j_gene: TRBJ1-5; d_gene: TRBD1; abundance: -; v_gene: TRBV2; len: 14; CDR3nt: TGTGCCAGCGCCGGGACAGGGAGCAATCAGCCCCAGCATTTT; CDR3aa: CASAGTGSNQPQHF
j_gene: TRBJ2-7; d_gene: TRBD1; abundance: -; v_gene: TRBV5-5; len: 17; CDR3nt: TGTGCCAGCAGCTTTCGTCTAGACAGGGGATTCGCCTACGAGCAGTACTTC; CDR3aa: CASSFRLDRGFAYEQYF
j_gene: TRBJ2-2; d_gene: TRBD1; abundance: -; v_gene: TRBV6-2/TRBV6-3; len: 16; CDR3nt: TGTGCCAGCAGTTCCCGCTGGACAGGGGTCGTCGGGGAGCTGTTTTTT; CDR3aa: CASSSRWTGVVGELFF